This TCR beta chain is drawn from a study of identical twins. Germline V gene sequence: CDR1 SQVTM, CDR2 ANQGSEA. Trimming stripped 6 bases from V and 2 bases from J, with 8 bases between. This CDR3 is 11 amino acids long. Each CDR3 protein gets one entry after TCRdb re-called the 5' RACE reads with MiXCR. In the table there are a few hundred thousand distinct CDR3 sequences, less than 25% of which are singletons. The same sample was also studied in work on T cells expressing NK-cell markers. That source reports: Of the CD8+ T cells in about 6 donors, roughly 1.0-7.5% belonged to dominant NKG2C+ clonotypes.

The rearrangement joins TRBV29-1 to TRBJ2-7; no definite D call. The sequenced sample consisted of CD4+ T cells sorted from blood. This TCR was recovered from a woman aged 18-30 years in good health. CDR3 residues: CSVTATYEQYF. The DNA of the CDR3 is TGCAGCGTGACTGCTACCTACGAGCAGTACTTC.